This entry lists 26 T cell receptor beta chains sequenced from one sample in a study of blood T cells in healthy people across ages. A sample-barcoded 5' primer and a J-beta primer mix were used in a second PCR of about 7 to 12 cycles. TCRdb redid the calling of the 5' RACE reads with MiXCR, one entry per CDR3 protein. Here the sample spans fewer than 950,000 distinct CDR3 sequences, around 36% being singletons. Sequenced material: blood. The source of these receptors is a man aged 18 to 30 in good health.

The chain uses TRBV14 and TRBJ2-4; D remains ambiguous. The DNA end is more similar to TRBJ2-5, so the J call may be wrong. The germline V gene encodes CDR1 SGHDN and CDR2 FVKESK. The CDR3 loop spans 13 amino acids. In DNA, the CDR3 is TGTGCCAGCAGTTCTCACTCTAATGGGACCCAGTACTTC. Residues: CASSSHSNGTQYF.

The chain has TRBV11-2 and TRBJ2-5; 7 nucleotides align to TRBD2. The germline gives CDR1 SGHAT, CDR2 FQNNGV. The CDR3 length is 17 residues. The trim removed 2 bases at V and 3 bases at J, leaving 12 bases unmatched. The CDR3 sequence is CASSLRGSGRVKETQYF. The CDR3 DNA reads TGTGCCAGCAGCTTACGGGGTAGCGGGCGGGTCAAAGAGACCCAGTACTTC.

This clonotype has a handful of counts. V is TRBV7-6 and J is TRBJ2-3; D could derive from TRBD1 or TRBD2 (6 bases each). This CDR3 has 14 residues. Trimming took off 5 bases at V and 3 bases at J, with 12 bases between the two ends. CDR1 and CDR2 (germline): SGHVS, FNYEAQ. The CDR3 DNA reads TGTGCCAGCAGCCCTGAGGGGGGAACAGATACGCAGTATTTT. It is translated as CASSPEGGTDTQYF.

Turning to this clonotype: A clone one base away is much larger, so this may be a read error. The J gene is TRBJ2-5, the V gene TRBV24-1; TRBD1 is a possible D gene (6 bases). V gave up 4 bases and J gave up 11 bases, with 19 bases separating them. Germline V gene data show CDR1 as KGHDR and CDR2 as SFDVKD. The CDR3 spans 14 residues. In nucleotides, the CDR3 is TGTGCCACCAGTGACCCAGGGGAATACAATGAGCAGTACTTC. It encodes CATSDPGEYNEQYF.

This clonotype was counted at least ten times. This sequence joins TRBV10-3 and TRBJ2-3, with 10 bases matching TRBD2. The CDR3 runs 14 residues. Per the germline V gene, CDR1 is ENHRY and CDR2 is SYGVKD. The trim removed 4 bases at V and 6 bases at J, leaving 4 bases unmatched. CDR3 residues: CAISGGLARDTQYF. The CDR3 nucleotides are TGTGCCATCAGTGGGGGACTAGCGAGGGATACGCAGTATTTT.

V is TRBV6-5 and J is TRBJ2-2; D might be TRBD1 (6 bases). Per germline, CDR1 MNHEY and CDR2 SVGAGI. The CDR3 is 16 amino acids. V shed 0 bases and J shed 1 base, with 9 bases lying between them. The CDR3 is CASSYSNRENTGELFF. CDR3 bases: TGTGCCAGCAGTTACTCCAACAGGGAGAACACCGGGGAGCTGTTTTTT.

The J gene is TRBJ2-7, the V gene TRBV12-3 or TRBV12-4; D not resolved. V dropped 8 bases and J dropped 7 bases, with 15 bases sitting between them. There are 12 residues in the CDR3. CDR3 nucleotides: TGTGCCAGCGAAATAACCTACAATGAGCAGTACTTC. Residues: CASEITYNEQYF.

The V gene is TRBV4-2, the J gene TRBJ1-2; possible D gene TRBD1, 6 bases. Per the germline V gene, CDR1 is LGHNA and CDR2 is YNFKEQ. The CDR3 is 16 residues long. Between the trimmed V and J ends, which lost 1 base and 6 bases, there was a span of 18 bases. The CDR3 nucleotides are TGTGCCAGCAGCCAAGGGAGGGGGGAAGGGGTTGATGGCTACACCTTC. Its translation is CASSQGRGEGVDGYTF.

This clonotype was found a few times. This sequence joins TRBV6-6 and TRBJ2-3, with 8 nucleotides matching TRBD2. The CDR3 totals 15 residues. V lost 6 bases to trimming and J lost 4 bases; unmatched junction nucleotides: 9. Germline-derived CDR1 and CDR2 are MNHNY and SVGAGI (reference sequence). The CDR3 bases are TGTGCCAGCAGAACGGGACTAGGGGTCTCAGATACGCAGTATTTT. Its translation: CASRTGLGVSDTQYF.

This sequence joins TRBV28 and TRBJ2-1; TRBD1 matches 8 bases. The CDR3 runs 16 residues. Per the germline V gene, CDR1 is MDHEN and CDR2 is SYDVKM. V shed 5 bases, J shed 0 bases, and the junction held 6 bases outside the gene matches. CDR3 nucleotide sequence: TGTGCCAGCAGTCTATACAGGGGGAGCTCCTACAATGAGCAGTTCTTC. The encoded protein is CASSLYRGSSYNEQFF.

The gene calls are TRBV10-1 and TRBJ2-3; D not resolved. CDR3 length: 12 residues. Germline values: CDR1 WNHNN, CDR2 SYGVQD (reference sequence). Trimming shortened V by 3 bases and J by 10 bases, and 11 bases separated the two germline ends. Here the CDR3 reads CASSDTWSAQYF. The CDR3 DNA reads as TGCGCCAGCAGTGACACATGGTCGGCGCAGTATTTT.

This chain connects TRBV9 to TRBJ2-3; D unresolved. Germline loops: CDR1 SGDLS, CDR2 YYNGEE. This CDR3 is built from 14 residues. V gave up 0 bases and J gave up 5 bases, with 10 bases separating them. CDR3 nucleotide sequence: TGTGCCAGCAGCGTAGTCGGTAGGGAAGATACGCAGTATTTT. Encoded protein: CASSVVGREDTQYF.

The V gene is TRBV20-1, the J gene TRBJ1-1, with D unclear. Germline CDR1 and CDR2: DFQATT and SNEGSKA (reference sequence). The V and J ends lost 3 bases and 0 bases respectively, with 11 bases between them. This CDR3 is 14 amino acids long. The DNA of the CDR3 is TGCAGTGCTAGTACGGATGCCGTGAACACTGAAGCTTTCTTT. Translated, it gives CSASTDAVNTEAFF.

The chain couples TRBV19 to TRBJ2-3; tentatively, D is TRBD1 or TRBD2 (5 bases each). Trimming took 0 bases from V and 3 from J, leaving 10 bases between them. CDR1 and CDR2 (germline): LNHDA, SQIVND (reference sequence). The CDR3 consists of 15 residues. CDR3 coding DNA: TGTGCCAGTAGTATAGATCCCTGGGGGACAGATACGCAGTATTTT. Protein sequence: CASSIDPWGTDTQYF.

This clonotype was counted many times. V gene TRBV4-1 combines with J gene TRBJ1-2, with D possibly being TRBD1 (5 bases). Trimming shortened V by 0 bases and J by 2 bases, and 19 bases separated the two germline ends. The CDR3 has 18 residues. Germline assignment: CDR1 MGHRA and CDR2 YSYEKL. Here the CDR3 reads CASSQEGRGGRSNYGYTF. CDR3 DNA sequence: TGCGCCAGCAGCCAAGAGGGTCGGGGCGGAAGGTCCAACTATGGCTACACCTTC.

This clonotype occurred a few times. In nucleotides, the CDR3 is TGTGCCAGCAGCTTACGAGGGGACAGCTCCTACAATGAGCAGTTCTTC. The encoded protein is CASSLRGDSSYNEQFF. The chain joins TRBV5-6 to TRBJ2-1; 7 bases are a match to TRBD1. The length of the CDR3 is 16 residues. V was pared by 2 bases and J by 0 bases, with 5 bases of the junction left unmatched. The V gene's germline CDR1 is SGHDT and CDR2 YYEEEE.

This clonotype appeared a single time. J is TRBJ1-5 and V is TRBV12-3 or TRBV12-4; possible D gene TRBD1, 5 bases. The CDR3 sequence is 14 residues long. V lost 4 bases to trimming and J lost 6 bases, with 13 bases between them. CDR3 sequence (DNA): TGTGCCAGCAGTTCACGGGGCAGTTTTCAGCCCCAGCATTTT. Protein: CASSSRGSFQPQHF.

V is TRBV20-1 and J is TRBJ1-2, with 10 bases lining up with TRBD1. The germline gives CDR1 DFQATT, CDR2 SNEGSKA (reference sequence). V dropped 4 bases and J dropped 0; count of bases not matched to a gene: 8. This CDR3 has 16 amino acids. Here the CDR3 reads CSAKGQGWSPNYGYTF. DNA of the CDR3: TGCAGTGCTAAGGGACAGGGGTGGTCGCCTAACTATGGCTACACCTTC.

The rearrangement joins TRBV20-1 to TRBJ1-1; 11 nucleotides match TRBD1. This CDR3 comprises 14 residues. V dropped 6 bases and J dropped 1; count of bases not matched to a gene: 4. Germline CDR1 is DFQATT and CDR2 is SNEGSKA (reference sequence). The CDR3 DNA reads TGCAGTGCCGGACAGGGGGCAACGAACACTGAAGCTTTCTTT. Translating gives CSAGQGATNTEAFF.

This sequence joins TRBV12-3 or TRBV12-4 and TRBJ2-1; TRBD1 might be the D (6 bases). The length of the CDR3 is 13 residues. Trimming took 4 bases from V and 9 from J, leaving 13 bases between them. The CDR3 loop reads CASSSSTGGEQFF. The CDR3 bases are TGTGCCAGCAGTTCCTCGACAGGAGGTGAGCAGTTCTTC.

The chain is built from TRBV5-4 and TRBJ1-1; D is unresolved. V lost 3 bases, J lost 1 base, and 10 bases lay in between. CDR1 is SGHNT and CDR2 is YYREEE in the germline V gene (reference sequence). This CDR3 has 14 amino acids. CDR3 in amino acids: CASSSSYRNTEAFF. The CDR3 DNA is TGTGCCAGCAGCTCTAGCTATAGGAACACTGAAGCTTTCTTT.

The table lists this clonotype with a few counts. The chain carries TRBV12-3 or TRBV12-4 and TRBJ1-5; D possibly corresponds to TRBD1 (6 bases). V was pared by 5 bases and J by 7 bases, with 12 bases between. This CDR3 has 13 amino acids. This CDR3 reads CASSVGARQPQHF. CDR3 DNA sequence: TGTGCCAGCAGTGTGGGGGCTAGGCAGCCCCAGCATTTT.

This chain links TRBV14 with TRBJ2-7; D remains unclear. This CDR3 contains 12 residues. CDR1 SGHDN and CDR2 FVKESK come from the germline V gene. Trimming shortened V by 4 bases and J by 7 bases, and 11 bases separated the two germline ends. CDR3 region: CASSRHYNEQYF. The CDR3 bases are TGTGCCAGCAGCCGACACTACAATGAGCAGTACTTC. The complete variable domain, with remaining parts taken from reference TRBV14 and TRBJ2-7, reads EAGVTQFPSHSVIEKGQTVTLRCDPISGHDNLYWYRRVMGKEIKFLLHFVKESKQDESGMPNNRFLAERTGGTYSTLKVQPAELEDSGVYFCASSRHYNEQYFGPGTRLTVT.

V and J are TRBV12-3 or TRBV12-4 and TRBJ2-2; weak D call: TRBD2 (5 bases). V lost 6 bases to trimming and J lost 2 bases, with 13 bases between them. The CDR3 is made up of 15 amino acids. CDR3 nucleotide sequence: TGTGCCAGCAGCTTGTTACGGGGTAACACCGGGGAGCTGTTTTTT. This encodes CASSLLRGNTGELFF.

Many counts were recorded for this clonotype. The chain combines TRBV20-1 with TRBJ1-2; D is possibly TRBD1 (5 bases). The CDR3 is made up of 14 amino acids. Germline values: CDR1 DFQATT, CDR2 SNEGSKA (reference sequence). Deletions cut 3 bases from V and 1 base from J, with 12 bases between. As DNA, the CDR3 is TGCAGTGCTAGTCTCCGGGACGGTAACTATGGCTACACCTTC. This gives the protein CSASLRDGNYGYTF.

V gene TRBV9 combines with J gene TRBJ2-3; 10 bases align to TRBD1. The trim removed 3 bases at V and 2 bases at J, leaving 6 bases unmatched. The CDR3 extends over 16 amino acids. The germline gives CDR1 SGDLS, CDR2 YYNGEE. The CDR3 sequence is CASSAKDRGYTDTQYF. CDR3 DNA sequence: TGTGCCAGCAGCGCCAAGGACAGGGGGTACACAGATACGCAGTATTTT.